A single sample gave rise to the 10 T cell receptor beta chains below, sequenced in a study of radiation and T cells in renal cell carcinoma. Time point specified: blood 4 weeks post-SBRT, at nephrectomy. Documented treatment: 15 Gy SBRT to primary tumor, nephrectomy 4 weeks later. The repertoire was sequenced with immunoSEQ multiplex PCR; TCRdb's copy has only in-frame clones and lacks some. The sample yields around 170,000 clones, roughly 90% seen once. The material sequenced was blood, taken from a patient whose treatment included radiotherapy and nephrectomy. Receptors originate from a woman between 45 and 60 years old with renal cell carcinoma.

The rearrangement joins TRBV6-5 to TRBJ1-2; D is perhaps TRBD1 (6 bases). Germline CDR1 is MNHEY and CDR2 is SVGAGI. This CDR3 comprises 14 residues. The germline V and J ends were trimmed by 7 bases and 5 bases, with 17 bases remaining between them. This CDR3 is CASNPGTGFYGYTF. The CDR3 DNA is TGTGCCAGCAATCCAGGAACAGGGTTTTATGGCTACACCTTC.

In this sample, this clone turned up many times. V gene TRBV5-8 combines with J gene TRBJ1-1, with 7 nucleotides matching TRBD1. J gave up 4 bases and V 3 bases, and 21 bases lay outside the gene matches. Germline CDR1 reads SGHTS; CDR2 reads YDEGEE. The CDR3 spans 19 residues. Here the CDR3 reads CASSSGSTGWVIRSTEAFF. CDR3 sequence (DNA): TGTGCCAGCAGCTCTGGATCGACAGGGTGGGTCATAAGGAGCACTGAAGCTTTCTTT.

This chain connects TRBV5-5 to TRBJ1-4; D gene unclear. Per germline, CDR1 SGHKS and CDR2 YYEKEE (reference sequence). The CDR3 consists of 17 residues. Trimming took off 0 bases at V and 0 bases at J, with 12 bases between the two ends. Written as DNA, the CDR3 is TGTGCCAGCAGCTTGGTAGGCGAGGGCGCAACTAATGAAAAACTGTTTTTT. Amino acids: CASSLVGEGATNEKLFF. The complete variable domain, with remaining parts taken from reference TRBV5-5 and TRBJ1-4, reads DAGVTQSPTHLIKTRGQQVTLRCSPISGHKSVSWYQQVLGQGPQFIFQYYEKEERGRGNFPDRFSARQFPNYSSELNVNALLLGDSALYLCASSLVGEGATNEKLFFGSGTQLSVL.

V usage is TRBV30 and J usage is TRBJ2-3; the D gene is possibly TRBD2 (6 bases). CDR3 length: 16 residues. Trimming pared 4 bases from V and 2 bases from J, leaving 19 bases between. CDR1 and CDR2 (germline): GTSNPN, SVGIG (reference sequence). The CDR3 DNA follows: TGTGCCTGGACTCCGAGGGACTGGGGCCACACAGATACGCAGTATTTT. It codes for CAWTPRDWGHTDTQYF.

This chain connects TRBV7-2 to TRBJ2-1; 8 nucleotides agree with TRBD1. J gave up 4 bases and V 0 bases, and 2 bases lay outside the gene matches. The CDR3 extends over 15 amino acids. In germline, CDR1 is SGHTA, CDR2 FQGNSA. The CDR3 sequence: CASSLAGQVYNEQFF. DNA for the CDR3: TGTGCCAGCAGCTTAGCGGGACAGGTTTACAATGAGCAGTTCTTC.

This clone was counted a single time. The chain employs TRBV7-9 and TRBJ1-4; no reliable D call. Germline V gene sequence: CDR1 SEHNR, CDR2 FQNEAQ (reference sequence). CDR3 length equals 16 residues. V lost 4 bases and J lost 0, with 12 bases in between. The CDR3 nucleotides read TGTGCCAGCAGCTGGGGAGTGGGTGCAACTAATGAAAAACTGTTTTTT. This encodes CASSWGVGATNEKLFF.

The J gene is TRBJ1-6, the V gene TRBV30, with D unclear. Germline CDR1 reads GTSNPN; CDR2 reads SVGIG (reference sequence). V lost 1 base to trimming and J lost 6 bases, with 7 bases between them. This CDR3 has 13 amino acids. The DNA of the CDR3 is TGTGCCTGGAGTGCGTCTGGTAATTCACCCCTCCACTTT. Its protein product is CAWSASGNSPLHF.

The rearrangement uses TRBV6-5 and TRBJ2-7; TRBD1 aligns across 8 bases. The CDR3 runs 15 residues. CDR1 is MNHEY, CDR2 SVGAGI, per germline. J was trimmed by 6 bases and V by 6 bases; bases with no gene match: 13. CDR3 region: CASRRQGSLPGEQYF. The CDR3 DNA reads TGTGCCAGCAGGAGACAGGGGTCTTTGCCCGGCGAGCAGTACTTC.

The rearrangement joins TRBV7-9 to TRBJ1-5; D gene uncertain. The CDR3 is made up of 12 amino acids. Germline lookup yields CDR1 SEHNR and CDR2 FQNEAQ (reference sequence). The V gene lost 5 bases and the J gene lost 9 bases, with 11 bases spanning the gap. The CDR3 DNA is TGTGCCAGCAGCCCGGAGCTGGGGCCCCAGCATTTT. Protein product: CASSPELGPQHF.

The chain joins TRBV6-6 to TRBJ1-5; possible D gene TRBD1, 5 bases. This CDR3 has 15 residues. Germline CDR1 is MNHNY and CDR2 is SVGAGI (reference sequence). V dropped 6 bases and J dropped 4 bases, with 16 bases sitting between them. CDR3 nucleotide sequence: TGTGCCAGCAGACCCGAGGGACCGAGAAATCAGCCCCAGCATTTT. Translating gives CASRPEGPRNQPQHF.